This T cell receptor beta chain comes out of a study of blood T cell repertoires in COVID-19 (dated by TCRdb to about 2020). For the study in its entirety: Samples from collaborators originated in the United States, Italy and Spain and spanned both the acute and convalescent phases of COVID-19. The material from the prospective study consisted of cDNA or gDNA derived from T cells, B-cell-depleted T cells, or PBMCs. The dataset comprised deeply sampled blood TCRbeta repertoires from subjects exposed to, actively infected with, or recovered from COVID-19. The repertoires were released in a freely available public database intended as a resource for research on the immune response to SARS-CoV-2. Samples came from the ongoing ImmuneRACE study (first 160 participants) plus 1,254 subjects from 6 global collaborators. A de-identified subject ID, COVID-19 status, age in years and sex were almost always included in the sample metadata. HLA class I and class II types, where available, came from metadata supplied by the sample provider rather than from assay-based typing.

The collaborating institutions used their own protocols to collect whole blood in K2EDTA tubes. For TCRbeta analysis, collaborator samples were shipped as frozen whole blood, as isolated PBMCs, or as DNA extracted from either sample type. Points the paper makes about the study in general: Clinical and demographic metadata were provided uncurated, with the amount varying by source and participant.

From its cysteine to its phenylalanine, the CDR3 spans 13 amino acids. This entry keeps only the CDR3 DNA: 39 bases, framed from base 1. For CDR1 and CDR2, the germline V gene lists LGHNT and FRNRAP. V sheds 5 bases and J sheds 1 base, leaving 8 bases between their ends. As for this clone: What this receptor recognizes is not known. No base-level quality is on record; no much larger clone is a single base apart.

The immunoSEQ Assay, a bias-controlled multiplex PCR, was used to amplify TCRbeta CDR3 regions from genomic DNA. The original pipeline was this. Nucleated cell counts per sample were estimated from amplification of reference gene primers within the assay. Sequence reads were collapsed and filtered to measure the absolute abundance of every unique TCRbeta CDR3 rearrangement. For each sample, productive Simpson clonality was calculated by taking the square root of Simpson's diversity index across productive rearrangements. The table comes from immuneACCESS by way of TCRdb, which keeps in-frame sequences with V and J called. Part of the clones is missing from these tables; in studies checked, under half for an unresolved V gene and the rest for unknown reasons. The V and J calls and the clone size are those of that table, but D and trimming were determined from the DNA. The sample data list hundreds of thousands of clones, and 65% to 90% of these were observed just once. The ten largest clones represent about 8% of the sample.

This receptor was identified in a woman between 50 and 59 years old with acute or convalescent COVID-19. The chain is encoded by TRBV12-5 joined to TRBJ1-1, and possibly TRBD1, on 5 matching bases. The source material was peripheral blood. The CDR3 protein: CASGHGGNTEAFF. The nucleotide sequence is given as TGTGCTAGTGGTCACGGGGGGAACACTGAAGCTTTCTTT.